This entry describes one T cell receptor beta chain. Its cognate antigen is unknown. This sample is drawn from a study of cytomegalovirus exposure and HLA in healthy donors. Across the study: HLA-typed donors contributed approximately 92 million unique TCRs, which were held in an early data release. Study-level points and caveats: Sequence variants that were highly shared formed a cluster that was likely a sequencing artifact. The authors assumed roughly uniform sequencing depth across donors for presence/absence analyses.

Trimming cost V 2 bases and J 5 bases, with 6 bases left between them. The CDR3 is 12 amino acids. CDR1 is MNHNS and CDR2 is SASEGT in the germline V gene. The study ran its PCR with 60 Vbeta and 13 Jbeta primers. The authors' processing: Later analysis identified tens of millions of unique TCR beta chains, approximately 10 million shared. Assay used: immunoSEQ multiplex PCR; TCRdb lists only in-frame clones, some missing. V and J calls and clone size are those listed in that table; D and trimming were worked out from the DNA. The data hold 140,000 to 150,000 clones, with roughly 80% observed a single time.

Sequences were obtained from PBMCs. This TCR derives from a man aged 40-55 years in good health and CMV-seronegative. The V and J genes are TRBV6-1 and TRBJ2-5; D remains unclear. CDR3 in DNA: TGTGCCAGCAGTGAATCCGGGGAGACCCAGTACTTC. This gives the protein CASSESGETQYF.